The clone carrying this T cell receptor beta chain was seen more than once but under ten times. Antigen: not known. In TCRdb, the 5' RACE reads were re-called with MiXCR into one record per CDR3 protein. The sample yields hundreds of thousands of distinct CDR3 sequences, around 12% seen once. The data stem from a study of T cells after yellow fever vaccination. Turning to the study itself: Each low-cell-number fraction was prepared by means of SMART-Seq v4 Ultra Low Input. Study-level points and caveats: The CD4 and CD8 compartments had a small share of their clonotypes in common.

Trimming removed 4 bases from V and 4 bases from J; junction bases left unmatched: 8. This CDR3 has 16 residues. Germline V gene lookup returns CDR1 SGHTA and CDR2 FQGNSA. This chain uses TRBV7-2 with TRBJ2-1; 9 bases are shared with TRBD2. Sample: PBMCs, taken on the day of the yellow fever booster vaccination. This clonotype was obtained from a man aged 25-45 years who received the YFV17D yellow fever vaccine. The CDR3 nucleotides are TGTGCCAGCAGCTCATTAGCGGGAGTCGGGTACAATGAGCAGTTCTTC. This sequence encodes CASSSLAGVGYNEQFF.